Listed below are T cell receptor beta chains from one sample, sequenced in a study of human T cells and chemical hapten exposure. MiXCR was run by TCRdb on the RACE reads, yielding one entry per CDR3 protein. The sample lists 280,000 or so distinct CDR3 sequences, roughly 7.4% seen once, with around 1.2% in the top ten. Sequencing was performed on whole blood, taken in connection with sensitization to the hapten diphenylcyclopropenone (DPC). These receptors all stem from a man younger than 35 with alopecia areata. Some clones in this sample may be carry-over from other donors' samples. The CDR3 runs from the conserved cysteine through the conserved F or W. The D gene is left open where the match is weak. Expanded clones get a size class; other rows say once, few or many, or leave the size out.

d_call,j_call,clone_size,v_call,cdr3_aa,cdr3_nt
.,TRBJ1-1,.,TRBV3-1,CASSQIMNTEAFF,TGTGCCAGCAGCCAGATCATGAACACTGAAGCTTTCTTT
.,TRBJ1-5,.,TRBV12-3/TRBV12-4,CASSQAGDNQPQHF,TGTGCCAGCAGCCAAGCCGGGGACAATCAGCCCCAGCATTTT
.,TRBJ1-2,many,TRBV12-3/TRBV12-4,CASSSLHRDGYTF,TGTGCCAGCAGTTCCCTCCACAGGGATGGCTACACCTTC
.,TRBJ2-5,few,TRBV4-1,CASSQEGLLQETQYF,TGCGCCAGCAGCCAAGAAGGACTGTTACAAGAGACCCAGTACTTC
TRBD1,TRBJ1-2,many,TRBV6-5,CASIGTGGIRGYTF,TGTGCCAGTATAGGGACAGGGGGCATTAGAGGCTACACCTTC
.,TRBJ1-1,many,TRBV29-1,CSVGPKNTEAFF,TGCAGCGTGGGCCCCAAGAACACTGAAGCTTTCTTT
.,TRBJ1-3,many,TRBV7-3,CASSLSRGALNTIYF,TGTGCCAGCAGCTTAAGTCGGGGGGCGTTAAACACCATATATTTT
.,TRBJ1-1,.,TRBV29-1,CSADLYTEAFF,TGCAGCGCTGATTTGTACACTGAAGCTTTCTTT
TRBD1,TRBJ2-1,many,TRBV29-1,CSAAGTGGSNEQFF,TGCAGCGCCGCAGGGACAGGGGGGAGCAATGAGCAGTTCTTC
TRBD2,TRBJ2-1,few,TRBV28,CASSRLAGVGNEQFF,TGTGCCAGCAGTCGACTAGCGGGGGTAGGCAATGAGCAGTTCTTC
.,TRBJ2-6,few,TRBV9,CASSTGPLLGANVLTF,TGTGCCAGCAGCACGGGTCCACTCCTTGGGGCCAACGTCCTGACTTTC
TRBD2,TRBJ2-2,few,TRBV10-3,CAISEYPSSGATGELFF,TGTGCCATCAGTGAGTATCCCAGCAGCGGGGCCACCGGGGAGCTGTTTTTT
.,TRBJ1-5,.,TRBV4-1,CASSQARGGLSNQPQHF,TGCGCCAGCAGCCAAGCCCGGGGGGGCCTCAGCAATCAGCCCCAGCATTTT
.,TRBJ1-5,.,TRBV28,CASSSPPFGSNPALKPQHF,TGTGCCAGCAGTTCCCCCCCCTTCGGCAGCAACCCGGCTTTAAAGCCCCAGCATTTT
TRBD1,TRBJ2-3,many,TRBV10-3,CAISEGTGLDF,TGTGCCATCAGTGAAGGGACAGGGTTGGATTTT
.,TRBJ2-2,.,TRBV21-1,CASDSGGTGELFF,TGTGCCAGCGATTCAGGGGGAACCGGGGAGCTGTTTTTT
.,TRBJ1-1,.,TRBV11-2,CASSLNPGRMRNTEAFF,TGTGCCAGCAGCTTAAATCCAGGGCGGATGCGGAACACTGAAGCTTTCTTT
.,TRBJ1-2,few,TRBV6-2/TRBV6-3,CASSTTGVRTNYGYTF,TGTGCCAGCAGTACCACAGGAGTGCGGACTAACTATGGCTACACCTTC
TRBD2,TRBJ2-5,.,TRBV7-8,CASSLEASGVKTQYF,TGTGCCAGCAGCTTAGAGGCTAGCGGGGTTAAGACCCAGTACTTC
TRBD1,TRBJ1-2,.,TRBV20-1,CSATGGLNYGYTF,TGCAGTGCTACAGGGGGATTAAACTATGGCTACACCTTC
TRBD1,TRBJ1-1,.,TRBV7-8,CASSFIRDRGTEAFF,TGTGCCAGCAGCTTCATCCGGGACAGGGGCACTGAAGCTTTCTTT
.,TRBJ1-1,many,TRBV7-2,CASSFRGGSGTEAFF,TGTGCCAGCAGCTTTCGCGGGGGGTCGGGCACTGAAGCTTTCTTT
TRBD1,TRBJ1-1,.,TRBV7-9,CASSTGEGTGNSEAFF,TGTGCCAGCAGCACAGGGGAAGGGACAGGGAATTCGGAAGCTTTCTTT
.,TRBJ1-1,few,TRBV6-2/TRBV6-3,CASSYSRSSGVRTEAFF,TGTGCCAGCAGTTACTCGAGGTCCAGTGGGGTTCGGACTGAAGCTTTCTTT
.,TRBJ1-1,.,TRBV20-1,CSAPPAGLNTEAFF,TGCAGTGCCCCCCCCGCGGGATTGAACACTGAAGCTTTCTTT
.,TRBJ2-3,.,TRBV10-3,CAIRPAVTEDTQYF,TGTGCCATCCGGCCAGCAGTGACCGAAGATACGCAGTATTTT
TRBD1,TRBJ1-6,.,TRBV5-1,CASSLSTGGVDSPLHF,TGCGCCAGCAGCCTCTCTACAGGGGGGGTCGATTCACCCCTCCACTTT
.,TRBJ2-4,few,TRBV5-6,CASSTRLNIQYF,TGTGCCAGCAGCACCAGGTTGAACATTCAGTACTTC
TRBD1,TRBJ2-3,.,TRBV28,CASSSRGTGNTDTQYF,TGTGCCAGCAGTAGCAGGGGGACAGGGAACACAGATACGCAGTATTTT
.,TRBJ1-1,many,TRBV7-9,CASSRGESTEAFF,TGTGCCAGCAGCCGCGGGGAAAGCACTGAAGCTTTCTTT
TRBD1,TRBJ1-2,.,TRBV7-9,CASSLDRDRHLYGYTF,TGTGCCAGCAGCTTGGACCGGGACAGGCATCTCTATGGCTACACCTTC
.,TRBJ2-1,.,TRBV28,CASLDSAYNEQFF,TGTGCCAGCCTCGACAGCGCCTACAATGAGCAGTTCTTC